These 22 T cell receptor beta chains were sequenced from one sample in a study of T cell responses to AZD1222 COVID-19 vaccine. Sequencing used immunoSEQ multiplex PCR; TCRdb keeps in-frame clones, though not all of them. The table has 90,000 to 120,000 clones, 87% seen once. The sequenced sample was peripheral blood, obtained on day 0 of AZD1222 vaccination. The receptors here all came from an adult in good health.

The rearrangement joins TRBV30 to TRBJ1-1, with D uncertain. Germline assignment: CDR1 GTSNPN and CDR2 SVGIG (reference sequence). This CDR3 spans 15 amino acids. With 8 bases removed from V and 1 base from J, the gap between germline ends came to 20 bases. The CDR3 sequence: CASHPRGRRNTEAFF. Here the CDR3 DNA reads TGTGCCAGCCATCCCCGGGGTCGGAGGAACACTGAAGCTTTCTTT.

This chain joins TRBV18 and TRBJ2-1, with 16 bases matching TRBD2. The CDR3 runs 19 residues. Germline V gene data show CDR1 as KGHSH and CDR2 as LQKENI. The junction had 14 bases not matched to a gene; V was cut back by 0 bases and J by 12 bases. The chain's CDR3 is CASSPPGTSGGALISSQFF. The DNA of the CDR3 is TGTGCCAGCTCACCACCCGGGACTAGCGGGGGGGCCCTTATCTCGTCGCAGTTCTTC. The entire variable domain, with the rest obtained from reference TRBV18 and TRBJ2-1, is as follows: NAGVMQNPRHLVRRRGQEARLRCSPMKGHSHVYWYRQLPEEGLKFMVYLQKENIIDESGMPKERFSAEFPKEGPSILRIQQVVRGDSAAYFCASSPPGTSGGALISSQFFGPGTRLTVL.

This clone has just one count. CDR3 protein: CASSTGPGSYEQYF. The CDR3, as DNA: TGCGCCAGCAGCACCGGACCTGGCTCCTACGAGCAGTACTTC. This sequence joins TRBV5-1 and TRBJ2-7; D call uncertain. Germline V gives CDR1 SGHRS, CDR2 YFSETQ. Trimming removed 4 bases at V and 0 bases at J, with 11 bases between. The CDR3 runs 14 residues.

The chain carries TRBV6-2 or TRBV6-3 and TRBJ2-2, with 12 bases that match TRBD2. CDR3 length: 17 residues. The V gene's germline CDR1 is MNHEY and CDR2 SVGEGT. V shed 2 bases, J shed 6 bases, and the junction held 7 bases outside the gene matches. CDR3: CASSYPLAGGLPGELFF. The DNA of the CDR3 is TGTGCCAGCAGTTACCCTCTAGCGGGGGGGCTACCCGGGGAGCTGTTTTTT.

The genes are TRBV19 and TRBJ1-2, with 11 bases lining up with TRBD1. The CDR3 length is 16 residues. The V and J ends lost 5 bases and 4 bases, in that order; junction bases with no gene match: 9. Germline V lookup: CDR1 LNHDA, CDR2 SQIVND (reference sequence). CDR3 nucleotide sequence: TGTGCCAGTAGTCCAAGCGGGACAGGGGGTCGCTATGGCTACACCTTC. Translation gives CASSPSGTGGRYGYTF.

V and J are TRBV6-4 and TRBJ2-5; 10 nucleotides align to TRBD2. The CDR3 totals 14 residues. With V trimmed by 3 bases and J by 4 bases, 2 bases remained unmatched. In germline, CDR1 is MRHNA, CDR2 SNTAGT. DNA of the CDR3: TGTGCCAGCAGTGAATCTAGCGGGGGAGAGACCCAGTACTTC. Translated, it gives CASSESSGGETQYF.

The chain joins TRBV15 to TRBJ1-1, with D tentatively TRBD1 (5 bases). Germline CDR1 reads LNHNV; CDR2 reads YYDKDF (reference sequence). The CDR3 totals 18 residues. Trimming shortened V by 1 base and J by 4 bases, and 22 bases separated the two germline ends. DNA for the CDR3: TGTGCCACCAGCAGAGGGTTTCCAGGGAGTAGTTGGTTCACTGAAGCTTTCTTT. Translated, it gives CATSRGFPGSSWFTEAFF.

V usage is TRBV3-1 (or the pseudogene TRBV3-2) and J usage is TRBJ2-3; unclear D gene. Germline V lookup: CDR1 LGHDT, CDR2 YNNKEL (reference sequence). Trimming took off 4 bases at V and 4 bases at J, with 12 bases between the two ends. The CDR3 has 14 amino acids. The CDR3 sequence is CASSLESTPDTQYF. CDR3 bases: TGTGCCAGCAGCCTCGAGTCCACCCCAGATACGCAGTATTTT.

This CDR3 reads CASSVQGARNEQFF. The CDR3 nucleotides read TGTGCCAGTAGTGTACAGGGGGCGCGTAATGAGCAGTTCTTC. This sequence joins TRBV19 and TRBJ2-1; 9 bases align to TRBD1. The germline V gene encodes CDR1 LNHDA and CDR2 SQIVND (reference sequence). The CDR3 totals 14 residues. The trim removed 5 bases at V and 7 bases at J, leaving 6 bases unmatched.

V and J are TRBV10-3 and TRBJ1-6; D is undetermined. The ends were cut back, 3 bases at V and 7 bases at J, with 13 bases in the middle. Germline V lookup: CDR1 ENHRY, CDR2 SYGVKD. The length of the CDR3 is 15 residues. The CDR3 protein is CAISDGPGKNSPLHF. The CDR3 DNA reads as TGTGCCATCAGTGATGGTCCGGGGAAGAATTCACCCCTCCACTTT.

The chain is built from TRBV19 and TRBJ1-6; the D gene is possibly TRBD1 (5 bases). V lost 5 bases, J lost 9 bases, and 14 bases lay in between. Germline lookup yields CDR1 LNHDA and CDR2 SQIVND (reference sequence). The CDR3 is 14 amino acids. For the CDR3, the DNA is TGTGCCAGTAGTTTGGGGGGATTTCGTTCACCCCTCCACTTT. As protein: CASSLGGFRSPLHF. The complete variable domain, with remaining parts taken from reference TRBV19 and TRBJ1-6, reads DGGITQSPKYLFRKEGQNVTLSCEQNLNHDAMYWYRQDPGQGLRLIYYSQIVNDFQKGDIAEGYSVSREKKESFPLTVTSAQKNPTAFYLCASSLGGFRSPLHFGNGTRLTVT.

This clone was detected once. The chain combines TRBV11-3 with TRBJ2-7; D assignment may be TRBD1 or TRBD2 (5 bases each). The CDR3 sequence is 15 residues long. Trimming stripped 0 bases from V and 0 bases from J, with 9 bases between. Per the germline V gene, CDR1 is SGHNT and CDR2 is YENEEA. This CDR3 is CASSLDGARSYEQYF. CDR3 bases: TGTGCCAGCAGCTTAGACGGGGCCCGCTCCTACGAGCAGTACTTC.

CDR3 in DNA: TGTGCCAGCAGTAGCCGGGACAGGTCATATGGCTACACCTTC. As protein: CASSSRDRSYGYTF. The chain combines TRBV7-9 with TRBJ1-2; 8 positions agree with TRBD1. This CDR3 has 14 residues. Germline CDR1 is SEHNR and CDR2 is FQNEAQ (reference sequence). V dropped 6 bases and J dropped 5; count of bases not matched to a gene: 8.

The V and J genes are TRBV20-1 and TRBJ1-1, with D maybe TRBD1 (5 bases). CDR3 length: 10 residues. V shed 4 bases and J shed 9 bases, with 9 bases lying between them. The germline V gene encodes CDR1 DFQATT and CDR2 SNEGSKA (reference sequence). CDR3 nucleotide sequence: TGCAGTGCTAACCGGGGGAAAGCTTTCTTT. It encodes CSANRGKAFF.

This chain uses TRBV5-4 with TRBJ2-6; D not resolved. The CDR3 loop spans 14 amino acids. Germline values: CDR1 SGHNT, CDR2 YYREEE (reference sequence). V was pared by 6 bases and J by 0 bases, with 7 bases between. The DNA for the CDR3 is TGTGCCAGCAAAGTCCTCTCTGGGGCCAACGTCCTGACTTTC. This encodes CASKVLSGANVLTF.

The chain uses TRBV5-1 and TRBJ2-7; TRBD1 agrees at 8 bases. V shed 3 bases, J shed 2 bases, and the junction held 10 bases outside the gene matches. The CDR3 is 16 residues long. The germline V gene encodes CDR1 SGHRS and CDR2 YFSETQ. The CDR3 region has the DNA TGCGCCAGCAGCTCGGACCCGGGACAGGTACCCTACGAGCAGTACTTC. It codes for CASSSDPGQVPYEQYF.

DNA of the CDR3: TGTGCCAGCAGTTCGGCGGGACCCTACGAGCAGTACTTC. This gives the protein CASSSAGPYEQYF. V gene TRBV12-3 or TRBV12-4 combines with J gene TRBJ2-7; perhaps TRBD2 as D (6 bases). The V and J ends lost 4 bases and 2 bases respectively, with 9 bases between them. There are 13 residues in the CDR3.

V is TRBV27 and J is TRBJ1-5; no clear D gene. With 2 bases removed from V and 3 bases from J, the gap between germline ends came to 8 bases. Germline V gene data show CDR1 as MNHEY and CDR2 as SMNVEV (reference sequence). This CDR3 spans 14 amino acids. This CDR3 is CASSLRENNQPQHF. Here the CDR3 DNA reads TGTGCCAGCAGTTTACGGGAAAACAATCAGCCCCAGCATTTT.

The chain has TRBV7-9 and TRBJ1-4; TRBD1 might be the D (6 bases). Trimming shortened V by 7 bases and J by 4 bases, and 13 bases separated the two germline ends. The CDR3 contains 14 residues. Germline loops: CDR1 SEHNR, CDR2 FQNEAQ (reference sequence). This CDR3 is CASTRVRGNEKLFF. The DNA for the CDR3 is TGTGCCAGCACCAGGGTCAGGGGTAATGAAAAACTGTTTTTT.

The chain has TRBV7-9 and TRBJ2-7, with 7 bases fitting TRBD2. Germline V lookup: CDR1 SEHNR, CDR2 FQNEAQ (reference sequence). V trimming: 5 bases; J trimming: 4 bases; junction bases outside the gene matches: 17. The CDR3 runs to 17 residues. CDR3 residues: CASSLPRGSSLSYEQYF. In DNA form, the CDR3 reads TGTGCCAGCAGCCTACCTCGCGGGAGTAGTTTATCTTACGAGCAGTACTTC.

This clone was observed a few times. The chain couples TRBV9 to TRBJ2-5; 9 bases are shared with TRBD2. Germline V CDR1 and CDR2: SGDLS, YYNGEE. The CDR3 covers 16 residues. V trimming: 3 bases; J trimming: 2 bases; junction bases outside the gene matches: 8. Here the CDR3 DNA reads TGTGCCAGCAGCGCCGGGGCTAGCGGGGTTCAAGAGACCCAGTACTTC. It codes for CASSAGASGVQETQYF. Complete variable domain (other parts from reference TRBV9 and TRBJ2-5): DSGVTQTPKHLITATGQRVTLRCSPRSGDLSVYWYQQSLDQGLQFLIQYYNGEERAKGNILERFSAQQFPDLHSELNLSSLELGDSALYFCASSAGASGVQETQYFGPGTRLLVL.

This chain links TRBV5-1 with TRBJ2-7; D is perhaps TRBD1 (8 bases). Germline V gene data show CDR1 as SGHRS and CDR2 as YFSETQ. This CDR3 has 14 residues. With 4 bases removed from V and 4 bases from J, the gap between germline ends came to 15 bases. DNA for the CDR3: TGCGCCAGCAGCGTAACAGGGGGGGCATACGAGCAGTACTTC. This translates into CASSVTGGAYEQYF.